This TCR beta chain was identified during a study of T cells in Graves' hyperthyroidism and ophthalmopathy. Study-level information: At initial diagnosis, before any treatment had begun, peripheral blood was obtained.

Authors of the study amplified TCR beta CDR3 regions from RNA transcripts. Initially, a first-round RT-PCR of the TCR CDR3 employed the HTBI primer set. In TCRdb, the multiplex PCR reads were re-called with MiXCR into one record per CDR3 protein. The table has around 340,000 distinct CDR3 sequences, roughly 20% seen once. General study points: A 13 V-J signature model discriminated ophthalmopathy versus stable hyperthyroidism.

The study excluded patients with uncontrolled infection, other autoimmune disease, pregnancy or lactation. Clinical symptoms, serum thyroxine and TRAb, thyroid ultrasound and orbital computed tomography were used for the diagnoses. This clonotype was recorded many times. What it binds is unknown. Trimming removed 0 bases from V and 1 base from J; junction bases left unmatched: 6. The CDR3 loop spans 18 amino acids. The receptor was derived from a woman in her forties with Graves' ophthalmopathy. Specimen: blood. The V gene is TRBV12-3 or TRBV12-4, the J gene TRBJ2-2; 9 bases map to TRBD2. The CDR3: CASSLARLAGWNTGELFF. CDR3 coding DNA: TGTGCCAGCAGTTTAGCGCGGCTAGCGGGGTGGAACACCGGGGAGCTGTTTTTT.